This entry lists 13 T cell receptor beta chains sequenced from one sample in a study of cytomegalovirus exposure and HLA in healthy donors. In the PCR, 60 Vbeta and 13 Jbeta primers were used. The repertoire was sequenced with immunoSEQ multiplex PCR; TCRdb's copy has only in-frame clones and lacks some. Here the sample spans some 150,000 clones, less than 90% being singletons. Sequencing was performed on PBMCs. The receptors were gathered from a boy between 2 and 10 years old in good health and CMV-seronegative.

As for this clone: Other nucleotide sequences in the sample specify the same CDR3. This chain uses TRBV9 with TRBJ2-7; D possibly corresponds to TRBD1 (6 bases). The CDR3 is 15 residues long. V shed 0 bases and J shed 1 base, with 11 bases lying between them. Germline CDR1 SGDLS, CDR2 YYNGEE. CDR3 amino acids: CASSVEQGSSYEQYF. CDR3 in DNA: TGTGCCAGCAGCGTAGAACAGGGCAGTTCCTACGAGCAGTACTTC.

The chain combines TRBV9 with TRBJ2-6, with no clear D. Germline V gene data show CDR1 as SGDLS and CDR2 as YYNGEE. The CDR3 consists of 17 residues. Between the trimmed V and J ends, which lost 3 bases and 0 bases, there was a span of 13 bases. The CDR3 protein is CASSGQTEYSGANVLTF. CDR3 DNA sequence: TGTGCCAGCAGCGGTCAAACTGAATACTCTGGGGCCAACGTCCTGACTTTC.

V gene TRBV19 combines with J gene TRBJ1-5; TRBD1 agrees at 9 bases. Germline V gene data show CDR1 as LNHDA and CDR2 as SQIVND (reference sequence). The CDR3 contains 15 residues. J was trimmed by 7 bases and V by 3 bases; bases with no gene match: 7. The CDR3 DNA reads TGTGCCAGTAGTATGAGGGGGACAGGGCGACAGCCCCAGCATTTT. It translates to CASSMRGTGRQPQHF.

For the CDR3, the DNA is TGTGCCAGCAGCTTAGATGCAAGGGGCAGCAATAACTATGGCTACACCTTC. Protein: CASSLDARGSNNYGYTF. The J gene is TRBJ1-2, the V gene TRBV11-2; D may be TRBD1 (5 bases). The CDR3 sequence is 17 residues long. The V gene's germline CDR1 is SGHAT and CDR2 FQNNGV. Trimming took 0 bases from V and 1 from J, leaving 15 bases between them.

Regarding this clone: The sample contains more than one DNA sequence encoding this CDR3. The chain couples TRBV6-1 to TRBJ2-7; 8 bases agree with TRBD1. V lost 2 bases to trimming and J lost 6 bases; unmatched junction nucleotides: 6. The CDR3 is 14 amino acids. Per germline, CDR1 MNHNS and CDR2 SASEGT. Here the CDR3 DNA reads TGTGCCAGCAGTGAACGCAGGGGGCTCCGCGAGCAGTACTTC. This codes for CASSERRGLREQYF.

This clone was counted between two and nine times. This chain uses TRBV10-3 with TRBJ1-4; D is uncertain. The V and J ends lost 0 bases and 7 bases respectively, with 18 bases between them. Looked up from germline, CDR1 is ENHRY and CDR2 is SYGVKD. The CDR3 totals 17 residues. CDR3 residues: CAISESGPWRYSEKLFF. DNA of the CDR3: TGTGCCATCAGTGAGTCAGGCCCGTGGAGGTATAGTGAAAAACTGTTTTTT.

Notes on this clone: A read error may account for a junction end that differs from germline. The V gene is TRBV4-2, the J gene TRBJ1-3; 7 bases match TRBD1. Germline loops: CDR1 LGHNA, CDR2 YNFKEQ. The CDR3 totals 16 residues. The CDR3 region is CASSQVDRDAGNTIYF. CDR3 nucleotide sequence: TGTGCCAGCAGTCAAGTCGACAGGGATGCTGGAAACACCATATATTTT.

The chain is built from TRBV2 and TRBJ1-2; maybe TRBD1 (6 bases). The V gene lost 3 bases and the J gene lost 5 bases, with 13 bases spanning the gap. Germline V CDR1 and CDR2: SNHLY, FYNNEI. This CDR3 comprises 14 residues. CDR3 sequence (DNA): TGTGCCAGCAGTGATGGACAGCCACCTTATGGCTACACCTTC. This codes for CASSDGQPPYGYTF.

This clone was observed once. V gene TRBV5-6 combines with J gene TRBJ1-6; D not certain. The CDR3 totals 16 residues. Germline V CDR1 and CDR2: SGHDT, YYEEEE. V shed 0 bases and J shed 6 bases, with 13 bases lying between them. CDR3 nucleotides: TGTGCCAGCAGCTTGGTGGGTTGCGACTGTAATTCACCCCTCCACTTT. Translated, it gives CASSLVGCDCNSPLHF. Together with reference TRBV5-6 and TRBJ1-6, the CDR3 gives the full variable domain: DAGVTQSPTHLIKTRGQQVTLRCSPKSGHDTVSWYQQALGQGPQFIFQYYEEEERQRGNFPDRFSGHQFPNYSSELNVNALLLGDSALYLCASSLVGCDCNSPLHFGNGTRLTVT.

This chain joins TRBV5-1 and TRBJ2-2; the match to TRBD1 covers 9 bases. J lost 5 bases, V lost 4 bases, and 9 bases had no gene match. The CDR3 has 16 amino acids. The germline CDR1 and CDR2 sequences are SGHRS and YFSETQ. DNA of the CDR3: TGCGCCAGCAGCCGCCCGGGACAGGGTAGGACCGGGGAGCTGTTTTTT. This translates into CASSRPGQGRTGELFF.

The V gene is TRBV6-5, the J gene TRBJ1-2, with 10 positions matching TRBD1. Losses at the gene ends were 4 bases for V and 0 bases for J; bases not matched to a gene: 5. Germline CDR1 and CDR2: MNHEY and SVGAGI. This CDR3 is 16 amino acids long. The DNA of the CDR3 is TGTGCCAGCAGTTGGACAGGGGGGGCCACTAACTATGGCTACACCTTC. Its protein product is CASSWTGGATNYGYTF.

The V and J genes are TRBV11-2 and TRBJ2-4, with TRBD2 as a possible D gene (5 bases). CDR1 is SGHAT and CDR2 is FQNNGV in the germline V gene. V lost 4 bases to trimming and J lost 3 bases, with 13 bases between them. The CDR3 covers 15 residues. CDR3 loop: CASSSLRGRKNIQYF. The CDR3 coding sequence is TGTGCCAGCAGCTCCTTGAGAGGGCGCAAAAACATTCAGTACTTC.

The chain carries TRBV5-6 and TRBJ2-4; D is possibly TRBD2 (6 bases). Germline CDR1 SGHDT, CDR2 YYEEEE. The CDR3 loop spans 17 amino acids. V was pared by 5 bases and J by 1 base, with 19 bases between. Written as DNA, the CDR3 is TGTGCCAGCAGTCTTGTAGGAGGGTCCTTGGCCAAAAACATTCAGTACTTC. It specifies CASSLVGGSLAKNIQYF.